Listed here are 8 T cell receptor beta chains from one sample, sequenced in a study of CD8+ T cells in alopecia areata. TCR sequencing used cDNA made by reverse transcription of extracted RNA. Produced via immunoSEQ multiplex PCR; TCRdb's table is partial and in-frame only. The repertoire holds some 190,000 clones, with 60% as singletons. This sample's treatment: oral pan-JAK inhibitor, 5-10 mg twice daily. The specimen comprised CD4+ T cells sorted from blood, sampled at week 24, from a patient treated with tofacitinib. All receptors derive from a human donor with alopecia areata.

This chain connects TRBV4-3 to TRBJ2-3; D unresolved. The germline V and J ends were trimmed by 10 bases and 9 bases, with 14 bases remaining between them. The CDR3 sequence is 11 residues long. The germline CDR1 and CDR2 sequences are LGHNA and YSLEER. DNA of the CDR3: TGCGCCATTCCTCGCGAATCAACGCAGTATTTT. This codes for CAIPRESTQYF.

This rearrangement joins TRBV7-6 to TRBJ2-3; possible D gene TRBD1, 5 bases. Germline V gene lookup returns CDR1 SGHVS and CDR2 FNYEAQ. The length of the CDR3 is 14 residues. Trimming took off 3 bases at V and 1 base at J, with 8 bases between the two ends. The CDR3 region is CASSLAGRTDTQYF. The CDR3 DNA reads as TGTGCCAGCAGCTTGGCAGGGCGCACAGATACGCAGTATTTT.

CDR3 bases: TGTGCCACCAGCCCCCGGGTAGGGATGAATTCACCCCTCCACTTT. Amino acids: CATSPRVGMNSPLHF. J is TRBJ1-6 and V is TRBV15; D not certain. V was pared by 5 bases and J by 7 bases, with 15 bases between. The CDR3 contains 15 residues. CDR1 LNHNV and CDR2 YYDKDF come from the germline V gene (reference sequence).

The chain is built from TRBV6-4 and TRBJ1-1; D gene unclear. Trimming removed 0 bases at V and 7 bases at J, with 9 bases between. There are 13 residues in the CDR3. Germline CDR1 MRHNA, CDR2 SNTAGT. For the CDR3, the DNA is TGTGCCAGCAGTGACTCTCGTTTTGGTGAAGCTTTCTTT. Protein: CASSDSRFGEAFF.

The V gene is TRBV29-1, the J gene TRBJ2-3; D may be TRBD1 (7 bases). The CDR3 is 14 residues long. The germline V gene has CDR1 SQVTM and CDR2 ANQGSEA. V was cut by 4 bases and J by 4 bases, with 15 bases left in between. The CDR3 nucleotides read TGCAGCGTTGTGGTTCAGGGGGAGGCAGATACGCAGTATTTT. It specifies CSVVVQGEADTQYF.

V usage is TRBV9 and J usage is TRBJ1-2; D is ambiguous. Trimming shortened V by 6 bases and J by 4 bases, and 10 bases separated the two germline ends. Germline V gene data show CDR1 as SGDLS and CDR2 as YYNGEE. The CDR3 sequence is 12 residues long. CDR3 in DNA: TGTGCCAGCAAAAAGGACCTCTATGGCTACACCTTC. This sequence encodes CASKKDLYGYTF.

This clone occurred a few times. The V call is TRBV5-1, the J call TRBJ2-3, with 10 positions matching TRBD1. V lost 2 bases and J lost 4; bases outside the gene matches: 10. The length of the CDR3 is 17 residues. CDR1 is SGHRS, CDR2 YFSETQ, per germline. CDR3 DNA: TGCGCCAGCAGCTTCTCGCGGGACAGGGGAGTCGCAGATACGCAGTATTTT. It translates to CASSFSRDRGVADTQYF.

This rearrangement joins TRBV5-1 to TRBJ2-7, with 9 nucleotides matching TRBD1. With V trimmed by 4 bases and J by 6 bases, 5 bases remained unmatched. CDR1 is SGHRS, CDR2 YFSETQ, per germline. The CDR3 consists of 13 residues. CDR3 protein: CASSPVDRGEQYF. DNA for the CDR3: TGCGCCAGCAGCCCGGTGGACAGGGGCGAGCAGTACTTC.